Sequencing of this T cell receptor (beta chain) was carried out in a study of cytomegalovirus exposure and HLA in healthy donors. PCR primers comprised 60 Vbeta and 13 Jbeta primers. Libraries were prepared by immunoSEQ multiplex PCR; TCRdb keeps only in-frame clonotypes and omits some of them. The profile shows 110,000 or so clones, about 77% of them singletons. CDR3 length equals 19 residues. Per the germline V gene, CDR1 is SNHLY and CDR2 is FYNNEI. Trimming cost V 5 bases and J 5 bases; bases outside gene matches: 15. The sample taken for sequencing was PBMCs. The origin of this receptor is a woman in her thirties in good health and CMV-seropositive. This sequence joins TRBV2 and TRBJ2-3, with 14 nucleotides matching TRBD2. Here the CDR3 reads CASSSKSGLAGVERDTQYF. The CDR3 DNA reads as TGTGCCAGCAGTTCCAAATCGGGACTAGCGGGGGTGGAGCGAGATACGCAGTATTTT.